This TCR beta chain was sequenced for a study of T cell responses to AZD1222 COVID-19 vaccine. Method: immunoSEQ multiplex PCR; TCRdb's copy keeps in-frame clones and lacks some. The table shows around 180,000 clones, with approximately 90% occurring only once. Germline trimming cut 3 bases from V and 5 bases from J; bases unmatched to any gene: 7. Germline values: CDR1 LNHDA, CDR2 SQIVND (reference sequence). The CDR3 length is 16 residues. This clone was recorded only once. The material sequenced was peripheral blood, taken 28 days after the second AZD1222 dose. This sequence joins TRBV19 and TRBJ2-1, with 10 bases identical to TRBD2. The sequence derives from an adult who received the AZD1222 COVID-19 vaccine. The CDR3 region is CASSILSGRPNNEQFF. The DNA for the CDR3 is TGTGCCAGTAGTATCCTTAGCGGGAGGCCCAACAATGAGCAGTTCTTC.